Below are 28 T cell receptor beta chains sequenced from a single sample in a study of CD8 T cells in ankylosing spondylitis. TCRdb fed the 5' RACE reads into MiXCR, producing one record per CDR3 protein. This table holds about 35,000 distinct CDR3 sequences, 3% found once. Sequenced: blood, either unsorted or a sorted T cell fraction (not recorded which). The origin of the receptors is a male donor with ankylosing spondylitis or in good health (not recorded which).

This clonotype appeared many times. The CDR3 protein is CASSIGGTDTQYF. DNA of the CDR3: TGTGCCAGCAGCATCGGGGGCACAGATACGCAGTATTTT. V and J are TRBV9 and TRBJ2-3, with D tentatively TRBD2 (5 bases). CDR1 is SGDLS and CDR2 is YYNGEE in the germline V gene. Trimming cost V 4 bases and J 1 base, with 7 bases left between them. CDR3 size: 13 residues.

In its sample, this clonotype was seen many times. The gene calls are TRBV9 and TRBJ2-3; 8 bases fit TRBD1. CDR1 and CDR2 from the germline V gene are SGDLS and YYNGEE. V lost 3 bases and J lost 9; bases outside the gene matches: 3. The CDR3 spans 12 residues. CDR3 DNA: TGTGCCAGCAGCGCCTACAGGGGGACGCAGTATTTT. Its translation: CASSAYRGTQYF.

This clonotype was seen many times. CDR3 in DNA: TGTGCCAGCAGCGTCGACGGGAGCACCACCGGGGAGCTGTTTTTT. Protein: CASSVDGSTTGELFF. The V and J genes are TRBV9 and TRBJ2-2, with D tentatively TRBD2 (6 bases). Deletions cut 2 bases from V and 4 bases from J, with 12 bases between. Germline V lookup: CDR1 SGDLS, CDR2 YYNGEE. CDR3 length: 15 residues.

To note about this clonotype: This may be a read error: a much more frequent sequence differs by one nucleotide. The chain uses TRBV9 and TRBJ2-7; weak D call: TRBD1 (6 bases). The CDR3 is made up of 14 amino acids. Germline V gives CDR1 SGDLS, CDR2 YYNGEE. The ends were cut back, 5 bases at V and 5 bases at J, with 17 bases in the middle. Here the CDR3 reads CASSADDRSHEQYV. The CDR3 DNA sequence: TGTGCCAGCAGTGCCGATGACAGGTCTCACGAGCAGTACGTC.

In this sample, this clonotype turned up many times. V is TRBV9 and J is TRBJ2-1; TRBD2 matches 10 bases. The CDR3 loop spans 15 amino acids. Trimming at V came to 3 bases and at J to 9 bases, leaving 9 bases not matched to a gene. In germline, CDR1 is SGDLS, CDR2 YYNGEE. The CDR3 nucleotides read TGTGCCAGCAGCGGGTCAACAGCGGGGGGGCTTGAGCAGTTCTTC. It codes for CASSGSTAGGLEQFF. The full variable domain, its missing parts supplied by reference TRBV9 and TRBJ2-1, is DSGVTQTPKHLITATGQRVTLRCSPRSGDLSVYWYQQSLDQGLQFLIQYYNGEERAKGNILERFSAQQFPDLHSELNLSSLELGDSALYFCASSGSTAGGLEQFFGPGTRLTVL.

This clonotype has a count of ten or more. The chain couples TRBV9 to TRBJ2-3; 8 bases agree with TRBD1. The CDR3 extends over 16 amino acids. The junction had 4 bases not matched to a gene; V was cut back by 0 bases and J by 1 base. CDR1 and CDR2 (germline): SGDLS, YYNGEE. DNA for the CDR3: TGTGCCAGCAGCGTAGTAGGACAGGGAGGCACAGATACGCAGTATTTT. Translating it yields CASSVVGQGGTDTQYF.

DNA of the CDR3: TGTGCCAGCAGCGTAGAAGCGATGTACAACACTGAAGCTTTCTTT. Translating gives CASSVEAMYNTEAFF. This chain uses TRBV9 with TRBJ1-1, with unresolved D. CDR3 length: 15 residues. Germline CDR1 SGDLS, CDR2 YYNGEE. The V gene lost 0 bases and the J gene lost 2 bases, with 11 bases spanning the gap.

This clonotype was picked up many times. The chain is built from TRBV9 and TRBJ2-2; tentative D call: TRBD2 (6 bases). CDR1 and CDR2 from the germline V gene are SGDLS and YYNGEE. The CDR3 runs to 17 residues. V gave up 0 bases and J gave up 6 bases, with 18 bases separating them. In DNA form, the CDR3 reads TGTGCCAGCAGCGTAGGTACGTCACCGAGCGGGCCCGGGGAGCTGTTTTTT. Protein: CASSVGTSPSGPGELFF.

Ten or more counts support this clonotype. The rearrangement links TRBV9 to TRBJ2-3, with 8 bases fitting TRBD1. Germline values: CDR1 SGDLS, CDR2 YYNGEE. V lost 1 base to trimming and J lost 5 bases; unmatched junction nucleotides: 15. The CDR3 consists of 18 residues. This chain's CDR3 is CASSVSGQGAMSKDTQYF. The CDR3 DNA follows: TGTGCCAGCAGCGTATCAGGACAGGGCGCGATGAGTAAAGATACGCAGTATTTT.

At least ten counts were recorded for this clonotype. The J gene is TRBJ2-2, the V gene TRBV9; D gene ambiguous. Trimming shortened V by 0 bases and J by 4 bases, and 13 bases separated the two germline ends. In germline, CDR1 is SGDLS, CDR2 YYNGEE. The length of the CDR3 is 16 residues. The CDR3 sequence: CASSVAPTTSTGELFF. The DNA for the CDR3 is TGTGCCAGCAGCGTAGCCCCAACTACCTCCACCGGGGAGCTGTTTTTT. Variable domain in full (rest from reference TRBV9 and TRBJ2-2): DSGVTQTPKHLITATGQRVTLRCSPRSGDLSVYWYQQSLDQGLQFLIQYYNGEERAKGNILERFSAQQFPDLHSELNLSSLELGDSALYFCASSVAPTTSTGELFFGEGSRLTVL.

Judged by abundance, this clonotype is medium-sized (0.01 to 0.1%). The V call is TRBV14, the J call TRBJ2-7; TRBD2 agrees at 8 bases. CDR3 size: 13 residues. Trimming at V came to 10 bases and at J to 3 bases, leaving 8 bases not matched to a gene. Germline CDR1 is SGHDN and CDR2 is FVKESK. DNA of the CDR3: TGTGCCACCGGGACTAGACCCCTCTACGAGCAGTACGTC. The encoded protein is CATGTRPLYEQYV.

This clonotype was picked up many times. The chain employs TRBV9 and TRBJ2-5, with 7 bases lining up with TRBD1. This CDR3 has 14 residues. Trimming at V came to 3 bases and at J to 2 bases, leaving 4 bases not matched to a gene. From germline, CDR1 is SGDLS and CDR2 YYNGEE. The CDR3 DNA reads TGTGCCAGCAGCGCTGGGACAGCACAAGAGACCCAGTACTTC. As protein: CASSAGTAQETQYF.

This clonotype was observed many times. V is TRBV9 and J is TRBJ2-3; TRBD2 aligns across 9 bases. The CDR3 has 15 amino acids. Germline V gives CDR1 SGDLS, CDR2 YYNGEE. The V gene end was trimmed by 0 bases and the J gene end by 10 bases; junction bases not matched to a gene: 9. The CDR3 sequence is CASSVGVGGTSSQYF. The CDR3 nucleotides read TGTGCCAGCAGCGTAGGGGTAGGAGGGACTAGCTCGCAGTATTTT. Full variable domain (rest looked up from reference TRBV9 and TRBJ2-3): DSGVTQTPKHLITATGQRVTLRCSPRSGDLSVYWYQQSLDQGLQFLIQYYNGEERAKGNILERFSAQQFPDLHSELNLSSLELGDSALYFCASSVGVGGTSSQYFGPGTRLTVL.

This clonotype was seen many times. The gene calls are TRBV9 and TRBJ2-2; D could derive from TRBD1 or TRBD2 (5 bases each). V lost 0 bases, J lost 4 bases, and 16 bases lay in between. Germline V gives CDR1 SGDLS, CDR2 YYNGEE. This CDR3 is 17 amino acids long. CDR3 DNA sequence: TGTGCCAGCAGCGTAGGCCCAGGGACGGTCCTCACCGGGGAGCTGTTTTTT. This translates into CASSVGPGTVLTGELFF.

This clonotype was seen many times. V is TRBV9 and J is TRBJ2-5; 10 bases fit TRBD2. This CDR3 has 17 amino acids. V lost 0 bases and J lost 2; bases outside the gene matches: 7. Germline CDR1 is SGDLS and CDR2 is YYNGEE. This CDR3 is CASSVDVAGGLQETQYF. The CDR3 bases are TGTGCCAGCAGCGTAGACGTAGCGGGGGGCTTACAAGAGACCCAGTACTTC.

The genes are TRBV9 and TRBJ2-5, with TRBD2 matching 15 bases. CDR1 is SGDLS, CDR2 YYNGEE, per germline. CDR3 length: 16 amino acids. Trimming cost V 3 bases and J 8 bases; bases outside gene matches: 8. CDR3 coding DNA: TGTGCCAGCAGCGCTCGGACTAGCGGGAGGGCTGCTACCCAGTACTTC. As protein: CASSARTSGRAATQYF. The complete variable domain, with remaining parts taken from reference TRBV9 and TRBJ2-5, reads DSGVTQTPKHLITATGQRVTLRCSPRSGDLSVYWYQQSLDQGLQFLIQYYNGEERAKGNILERFSAQQFPDLHSELNLSSLELGDSALYFCASSARTSGRAATQYFGPGTRLLVL.

This clonotype was counted many times. The chain couples TRBV9 to TRBJ2-3; 8 bases agree with TRBD2. The V segment lost 0 bases and the J segment 4 bases; nucleotides outside the gene matches: 4. The CDR3 runs 15 residues. Germline CDR1 reads SGDLS; CDR2 reads YYNGEE. The CDR3 loop reads CASSVDPGGADTQYF. CDR3 nucleotide sequence: TGTGCCAGCAGCGTAGACCCGGGAGGGGCAGATACGCAGTATTTT.

This clonotype was seen repeatedly, ten times or more. The chain carries TRBV9 and TRBJ1-2, with TRBD1 matching over 7 bases. After removal of 0 bases from V and 5 bases from J, the junction contained 4 bases not matched to a gene. The CDR3 covers 14 residues. CDR1 and CDR2 (germline): SGDLS, YYNGEE. DNA of the CDR3: TGTGCCAGCAGCGTAGAGACAGGGCGGTATGGCTACACCTTC. Its protein is CASSVETGRYGYTF.

This clonotype is deemed medium-sized. V and J are TRBV24-1 and TRBJ2-7; no definite D call. V dropped 4 bases and J dropped 9 bases, with 12 bases sitting between them. The CDR3 is 12 amino acids. Germline V gene data show CDR1 as KGHDR and CDR2 as SFDVKD. The CDR3 DNA sequence: TGTGCCACCAGTGAATATGTAAACGGGCAGTACGTC. Translated, it gives CATSEYVNGQYV.

Ten or more counts support this clonotype. The chain employs TRBV9 and TRBJ2-5, with D possibly TRBD2 on 5 matching bases. The germline CDR1 and CDR2 sequences are SGDLS and YYNGEE. V shed 0 bases and J shed 5 bases, with 11 bases lying between them. CDR3 length equals 14 residues. CDR3 nucleotide sequence: TGTGCCAGCAGCGTAGCTGTTAGCGCGGAGACCCAGTACTTC. It codes for CASSVAVSAETQYF.

The V call is TRBV9, the J call TRBJ2-1; D uncertain. This CDR3 is built from 13 residues. The V and J ends lost 1 base and 7 bases respectively, with 9 bases between them. Germline CDR1 and CDR2: SGDLS and YYNGEE. CDR3 residues: CASSVTVGNEQFF. DNA for the CDR3: TGTGCCAGCAGCGTAACCGTGGGGAATGAGCAGTTCTTC.

This clonotype was picked up many times. The chain recombines TRBV9 with TRBJ1-2, with D perhaps TRBD1 (6 bases). In germline, CDR1 is SGDLS, CDR2 YYNGEE. Trimming took off 0 bases at V and 4 bases at J, with 10 bases between the two ends. The CDR3 is 14 residues long. CDR3 DNA sequence: TGTGCCAGCAGCGTAGCGGGGGGCGGCTATGGCTACACCTTC. Its protein product is CASSVAGGGYGYTF.

This clonotype has at least ten counts. The CDR3 bases are TGTGCCAGCAGTGAACAGGGGGCAGACTATGGCTACACCTTC. Residues: CASSEQGADYGYTF. J is TRBJ1-2 and V is TRBV9; 9 nucleotides align to TRBD1. Trimming removed 5 bases from V and 3 bases from J; junction bases left unmatched: 5. Per the germline V gene, CDR1 is SGDLS and CDR2 is YYNGEE. This CDR3 region has 14 residues.

This clonotype was detected many times. The rearrangement joins TRBV9 to TRBJ2-2, with 12 bases fitting TRBD2. The CDR3 contains 14 residues. After removal of 8 bases from V and 5 bases from J, the junction contained 4 bases not matched to a gene. Germline lookup yields CDR1 SGDLS and CDR2 YYNGEE. The CDR3 is CASQGLAGTGELFF. In DNA form, the CDR3 reads TGTGCCAGTCAAGGACTAGCGGGGACCGGGGAGCTGTTTTTT.

This clonotype showed up many times. The V and J genes are TRBV9 and TRBJ2-3; D unclear. V lost 0 bases and J 3 bases, leaving 11 bases between the germline ends. Looked up from germline, CDR1 is SGDLS and CDR2 is YYNGEE. The CDR3 is 15 amino acids. The CDR3 region is CASSVEEIGTDTQYF. As DNA, the CDR3 is TGTGCCAGCAGCGTAGAGGAGATTGGGACAGATACGCAGTATTTT.

This clonotype was seen ten or more times. This sequence joins TRBV9 and TRBJ2-2; tentatively, D is TRBD2 (6 bases). CDR1 and CDR2 from the germline V gene are SGDLS and YYNGEE. The CDR3 extends over 14 amino acids. V lost 1 base to trimming and J lost 4 bases, with 8 bases between them. The CDR3 DNA reads as TGTGCCAGCAGCGTACGGGGGAGCACCGGGGAGCTGTTTTTT. This encodes CASSVRGSTGELFF.

This clonotype was recorded many times. This chain joins TRBV9 and TRBJ2-3; 8 bases map to TRBD1. The germline V gene encodes CDR1 SGDLS and CDR2 YYNGEE. CDR3 length equals 16 residues. The V segment lost 3 bases and the J segment 1 base; nucleotides outside the gene matches: 7. CDR3 in DNA: TGTGCCAGCAGCGCAGGACAGGGAAGGGGCACAGATACGCAGTATTTT. This codes for CASSAGQGRGTDTQYF. Drawing the rest from reference TRBV9 and TRBJ2-3, the complete variable domain is DSGVTQTPKHLITATGQRVTLRCSPRSGDLSVYWYQQSLDQGLQFLIQYYNGEERAKGNILERFSAQQFPDLHSELNLSSLELGDSALYFCASSAGQGRGTDTQYFGPGTRLTVL.

On this clonotype: Being one base from a much bigger clone, this may be a read error. This chain joins TRBV9 and TRBJ2-1; TRBD2 matches at 9 bases. The CDR3 contains 17 residues. The germline V gene encodes CDR1 SGDLS and CDR2 YYNGEE. CDR3 amino acids: CTSSVATGAGGRNEQFF. The CDR3 bases are TGTACCAGCAGCGTAGCTACAGGAGCGGGAGGACGTAATGAGCAGTTCTTC.